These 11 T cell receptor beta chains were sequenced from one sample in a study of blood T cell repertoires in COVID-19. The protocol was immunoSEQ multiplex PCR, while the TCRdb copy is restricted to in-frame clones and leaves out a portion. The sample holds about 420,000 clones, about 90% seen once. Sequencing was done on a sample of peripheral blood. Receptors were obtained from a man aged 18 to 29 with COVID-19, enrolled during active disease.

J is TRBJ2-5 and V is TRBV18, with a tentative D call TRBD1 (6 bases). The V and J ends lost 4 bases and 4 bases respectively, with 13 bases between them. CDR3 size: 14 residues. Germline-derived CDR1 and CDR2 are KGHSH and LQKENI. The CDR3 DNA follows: TGTGCCAGCTCACGGACCGGGACATCAGAGACCCAGTACTTC. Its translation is CASSRTGTSETQYF.

The CDR3 DNA sequence: TGTGCCAGTAGTATAGCCCAACCGGGACAGAATTCACCCCTCCACTTT. It specifies CASSIAQPGQNSPLHF. This chain uses TRBV19 with TRBJ1-6, with 7 bases matching TRBD1. The CDR3 spans 16 residues. V gave up 1 base and J gave up 7 bases; unmatched junction bases: 7. Germline assignment: CDR1 LNHDA and CDR2 SQIVND (reference sequence).

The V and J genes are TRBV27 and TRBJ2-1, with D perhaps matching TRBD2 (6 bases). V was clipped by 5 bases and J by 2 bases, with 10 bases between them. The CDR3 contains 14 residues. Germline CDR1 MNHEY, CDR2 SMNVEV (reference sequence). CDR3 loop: CASSLRGTYNEQFF. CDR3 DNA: TGTGCCAGCAGTCTACGCGGGACCTACAATGAGCAGTTCTTC.

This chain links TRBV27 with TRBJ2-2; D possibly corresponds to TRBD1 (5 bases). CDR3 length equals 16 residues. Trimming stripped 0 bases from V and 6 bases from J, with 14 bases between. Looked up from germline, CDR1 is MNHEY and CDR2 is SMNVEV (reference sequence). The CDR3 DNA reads TGTGCCAGCAGTTTATCTCAGGGCAGGGTAGCCGGGGAGCTGTTTTTT. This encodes CASSLSQGRVAGELFF.

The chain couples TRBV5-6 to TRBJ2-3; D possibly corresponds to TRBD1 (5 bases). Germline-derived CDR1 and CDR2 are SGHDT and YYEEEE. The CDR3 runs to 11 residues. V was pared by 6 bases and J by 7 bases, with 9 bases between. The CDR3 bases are TGTGCCAGCAAAGGGGAAAATACGCAGTATTTT. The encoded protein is CASKGENTQYF.

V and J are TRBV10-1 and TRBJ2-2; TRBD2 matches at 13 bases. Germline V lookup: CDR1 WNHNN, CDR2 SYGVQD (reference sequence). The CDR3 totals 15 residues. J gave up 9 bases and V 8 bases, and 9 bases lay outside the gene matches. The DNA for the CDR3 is TGCGCCAGCCCGCGACTAGCGGGAGGACTTAGGGAGCTGTTTTTT. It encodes CASPRLAGGLRELFF.

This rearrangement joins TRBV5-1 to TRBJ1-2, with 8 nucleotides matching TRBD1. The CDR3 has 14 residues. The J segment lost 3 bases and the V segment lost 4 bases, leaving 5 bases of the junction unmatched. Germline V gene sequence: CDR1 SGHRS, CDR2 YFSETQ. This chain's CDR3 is CASSKLQGDYGYTF. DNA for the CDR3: TGCGCCAGCAGCAAGTTACAGGGGGACTATGGCTACACCTTC.

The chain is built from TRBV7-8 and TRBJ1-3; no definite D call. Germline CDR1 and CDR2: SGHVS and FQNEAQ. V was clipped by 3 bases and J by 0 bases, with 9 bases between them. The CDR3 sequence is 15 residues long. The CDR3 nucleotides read TGTGCCAGCAGCTTCGAGGTTTTCTCTGGAAACACCATATATTTT. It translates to CASSFEVFSGNTIYF.

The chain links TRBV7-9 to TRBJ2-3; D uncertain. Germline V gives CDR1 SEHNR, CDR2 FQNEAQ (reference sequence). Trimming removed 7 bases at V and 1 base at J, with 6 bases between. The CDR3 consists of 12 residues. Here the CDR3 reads CASNPGTDTQYF. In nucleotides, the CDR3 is TGTGCCAGCAATCCCGGCACAGATACGCAGTATTTT.

CDR3 sequence reads: CASSEAGSSYNSPLHF. The CDR3 nucleotides read TGTGCCAGCAGTGAAGCAGGGAGCTCCTATAATTCACCCCTCCACTTT. The chain links TRBV6-1 to TRBJ1-6; D gene ambiguous. CDR1 is MNHNS, CDR2 SASEGT, per germline. The CDR3 has 16 amino acids. Deletions cut 0 bases from V and 0 bases from J, with 6 bases between.

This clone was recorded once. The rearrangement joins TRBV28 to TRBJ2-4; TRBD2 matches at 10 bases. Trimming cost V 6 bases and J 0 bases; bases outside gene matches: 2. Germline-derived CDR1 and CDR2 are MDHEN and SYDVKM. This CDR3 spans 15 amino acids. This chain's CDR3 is CASSLAGEAKNIQYF. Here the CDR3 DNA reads TGTGCCAGCAGCCTAGCGGGGGAAGCCAAAAACATTCAGTACTTC.